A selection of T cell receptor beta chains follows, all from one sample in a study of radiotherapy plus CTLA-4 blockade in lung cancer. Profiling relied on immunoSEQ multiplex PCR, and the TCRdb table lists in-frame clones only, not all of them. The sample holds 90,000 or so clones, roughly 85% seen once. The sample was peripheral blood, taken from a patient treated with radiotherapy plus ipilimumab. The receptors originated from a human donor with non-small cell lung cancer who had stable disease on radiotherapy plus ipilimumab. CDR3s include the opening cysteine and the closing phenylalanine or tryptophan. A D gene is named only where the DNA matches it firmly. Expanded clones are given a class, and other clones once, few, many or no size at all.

TGCGCCAGCAGCCCCTCTGAGGGGGCGCCTTATGGCTACACCTTC	CASSPSEGAPYGYTF	TRBD1	TRBV4-1	TRBJ1-2	-
TGCGCCAGCAGCACAAACGGGAGAGGTTATGGCTACACCTTC	CASSTNGRGYGYTF	-	TRBV5-1	TRBJ1-2	-
TGTGCCAGCAGTTTGACGCCTCTGTCTGGAAACACCATATATTTT	CASSLTPLSGNTIYF	-	TRBV27	TRBJ1-3	-
TGTGCCAGCAGTACCAACCCCGGACAGGGGGGCACTGAAGCTTTCTTT	CASSTNPGQGGTEAFF	TRBD1	TRBV27	TRBJ1-1	-
TGTGCCAGCAGCTTTACAGCCTACAATGAGCAGTTCTTC	CASSFTAYNEQFF	-	TRBV7-2	TRBJ2-1	once
TGTGCCAGCAGCTTGGCAGGGCCGGGGGGCTACACCTTC	CASSLAGPGGYTF	-	TRBV5-5	TRBJ1-2	few
TGTGCCAGCAGTGAGCAGTTCTCTGGAAACACCATATATTTT	CASSEQFSGNTIYF	-	TRBV6-1	TRBJ1-3	once
TGTGCCAGCAGCCAGAGGGGCCCGGAGACCCAGTACTTC	CASSQRGPETQYF	-	TRBV14	TRBJ2-5	few
TGTGCCAGCAGCTTGCCAGTCGGAGCCAAAAACATTCAGTACTTC	CASSLPVGAKNIQYF	-	TRBV11-1	TRBJ2-4	-
TGTGCCAGCAGTCTGGACAGGGGTCAGCCCCAGCATTTT	CASSLDRGQPQHF	TRBD1	TRBV11-2	TRBJ1-5	-
TGTGCCAGCAGCGGAATCAGGGAATTCTATGGCTACACCTTC	CASSGIREFYGYTF	-	TRBV9	TRBJ1-2	-
TGTGCCAGCAGCCTGGAGCGGGGTTACAATGAGCAGTTCTTC	CASSLERGYNEQFF	TRBD2	TRBV7-6	TRBJ2-1	-
TGCGCCAGCAGTCCCGTCGAAGCCATTCGGGGCACCGGGGAGCTGTTTTTT	CASSPVEAIRGTGELFF	-	TRBV4-1	TRBJ2-2	-
TGTGCCAGCCAAGGGATGAACACTGAAGCTTTCTTT	CASQGMNTEAFF	-	TRBV6-5	TRBJ1-1	-
TGTGCCAGCAGTTACTCCGGGCAGGGGACCGGCGAGCAGTACTTC	CASSYSGQGTGEQYF	-	TRBV6-5	TRBJ2-7	-
TGTGCCAGCAGCCGCGGGAACGGGGAGCTGTTTTTT	CASSRGNGELFF	-	TRBV5-4	TRBJ2-2	few
TGTGCCAGCATCGAGGACACCAATCAGCCCCAGCATTTT	CASIEDTNQPQHF	-	TRBV6-1	TRBJ1-5	-
TGTGCCAGCAGTTTAGTTCCTTCGGGGGCGCGCACTGAAGCTTTCTTT	CASSLVPSGARTEAFF	-	TRBV28	TRBJ1-1	-
TGTGCCAGCAGTGAAGCGCGAACAGTTACCGGGGAGCTGTTTTTT	CASSEARTVTGELFF	-	TRBV2	TRBJ2-2	few
TGTGCCAGCAGCTTGGTGGCAGATCAGCCCCAGCATTTT	CASSLVADQPQHF	-	TRBV5-5	TRBJ1-5	-
TGTGCCAGCAGCCAGATGATACAGGGGAGACCCCTGACTTTC	CASSQMIQGRPLTF	TRBD1	TRBV14	TRBJ2-6	-
TGTGCCACCTCTTTGAGACAGTCGGGGACCGGGGAGCTGTTTTTT	CATSLRQSGTGELFF	-	TRBV6-5	TRBJ2-2	-
TGCGCCAGCAGCCTACGGACTGGGGCCTACAATGAGCAGTTCTTC	CASSLRTGAYNEQFF	-	TRBV5-1	TRBJ2-1	once
TGTGCCAGCTCCTCTCGGACAGGGGGCTACAATGAGCAGTTCTTC	CASSSRTGGYNEQFF	TRBD1	TRBV18	TRBJ2-1	-
TGCGCCAGCGAAGCCGGGGGGGCGAGGACCGGGGGGCTGTTTTTT	CASEAGGARTGGLFF	TRBD2	TRBV5-1	TRBJ2-2	-
TGTGCCAGTAGTATAAGAGGCGATCAGCCCCAGCATTTT	CASSIRGDQPQHF	-	TRBV19	TRBJ1-5	-
TGCGCCAGCAGCCTGACCCCTCAGGGGAGTCCCACCGGGGAGCTGTTTTTT	CASSLTPQGSPTGELFF	-	TRBV5-1	TRBJ2-2	-
TGCAGCGTTGAAAAGGCTAGCGGGAGTTACAATGAGCAGTTCTTC	CSVEKASGSYNEQFF	TRBD2	TRBV29-1	TRBJ2-1	-
TGTGCCAGCAGCTTAGCGGGAATGGGTACGCAGTATTTT	CASSLAGMGTQYF	-	TRBV7-6	TRBJ2-3	-
TGTGCCAGCAGCGTAGTAGCGGCTAGCACAGATACGCAGTATTTT	CASSVVAASTDTQYF	-	TRBV9	TRBJ2-3	-
TGTGCCAGCAGTTTATGGGGCAATCAGCCCCAGCATTTT	CASSLWGNQPQHF	-	TRBV27	TRBJ1-5	once
TGTGCCAGCAGTTTAGGTCAGGGACCCTACGAGCAGTACTTC	CASSLGQGPYEQYF	-	TRBV27	TRBJ2-7	-
TGCAGCGCCCGGGGGGCTGGGGCCAACGTCCTGACTTTC	CSARGAGANVLTF	TRBD2	TRBV29-1	TRBJ2-6	-
TGTGCCAGCAGCTTAGGGAGCTCTGGATACAATGAGCAGTTCTTC	CASSLGSSGYNEQFF	-	TRBV11-2	TRBJ2-1	-
TGTGCCAGCAGCTTAGCCGCCCAGGGGGTTGGAAACACCATATATTTT	CASSLAAQGVGNTIYF	TRBD1	TRBV7-8	TRBJ1-3	-
TGTGCCCACCGGGGCAACCCCGGGGGCTACACCTTC	CAHRGNPGGYTF	-	TRBV30	TRBJ1-2	-
TGTGCCAGCAGCCCGAGAGGCTACGAGCAGTACTTC	CASSPRGYEQYF	-	TRBV7-8	TRBJ2-7	-
TGTGCCAGCAGCTTTTTTATAAGGACTAGCACGCCCAATGAGCAGTTCTTC	CASSFFIRTSTPNEQFF	TRBD2	TRBV7-8	TRBJ2-1	-
TGTGCCAGCAGCTCCCGGGGACAGACGGCATTAGATACGCAGTATTTT	CASSSRGQTALDTQYF	TRBD1	TRBV13	TRBJ2-3	-